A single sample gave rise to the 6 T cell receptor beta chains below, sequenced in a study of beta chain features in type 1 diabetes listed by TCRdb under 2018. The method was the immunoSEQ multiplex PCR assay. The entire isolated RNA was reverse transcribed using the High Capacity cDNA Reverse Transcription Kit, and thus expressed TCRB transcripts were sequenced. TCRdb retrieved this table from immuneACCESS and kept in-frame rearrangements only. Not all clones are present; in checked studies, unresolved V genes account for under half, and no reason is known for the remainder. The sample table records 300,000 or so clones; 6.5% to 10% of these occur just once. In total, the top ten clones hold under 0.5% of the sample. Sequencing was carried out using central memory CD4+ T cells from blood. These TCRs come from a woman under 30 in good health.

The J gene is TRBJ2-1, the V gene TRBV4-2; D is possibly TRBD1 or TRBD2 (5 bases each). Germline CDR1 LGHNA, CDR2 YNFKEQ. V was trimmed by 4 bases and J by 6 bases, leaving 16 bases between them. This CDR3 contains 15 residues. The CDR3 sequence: CASSPKLPGLNEQFF. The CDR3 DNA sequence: TGTGCCAGCAGCCCAAAATTACCGGGGCTCAATGAGCAGTTCTTC.

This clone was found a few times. In DNA form, the CDR3 reads TGTGCCAGCAGCGAGGGGGCGTACCTTACAGATACGCAGTATTTT. Its translation: CASSEGAYLTDTQYF. This rearrangement joins TRBV9 to TRBJ2-3; TRBD1 aligns across 7 bases. The germline CDR1 and CDR2 sequences are SGDLS and YYNGEE. The CDR3 is 15 residues long. Germline trimming cut 3 bases from V and 3 bases from J; bases unmatched to any gene: 7. The variable domain in full, completed from reference TRBV9 and TRBJ2-3, reads DSGVTQTPKHLITATGQRVTLRCSPRSGDLSVYWYQQSLDQGLQFLIQYYNGEERAKGNILERFSAQQFPDLHSELNLSSLELGDSALYFCASSEGAYLTDTQYFGPGTRLTVL.

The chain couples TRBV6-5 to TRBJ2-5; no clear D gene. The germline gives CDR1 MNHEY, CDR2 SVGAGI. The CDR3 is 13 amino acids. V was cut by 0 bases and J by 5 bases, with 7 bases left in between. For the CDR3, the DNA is TGTGCCAGCAGTTACTCGAGCCGGGAGACCCAGTACTTC. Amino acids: CASSYSSRETQYF.

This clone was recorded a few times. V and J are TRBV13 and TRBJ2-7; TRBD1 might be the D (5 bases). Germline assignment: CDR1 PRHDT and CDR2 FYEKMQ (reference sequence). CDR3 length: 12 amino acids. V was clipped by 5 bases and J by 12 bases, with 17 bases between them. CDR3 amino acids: CASSIDSGSPYF. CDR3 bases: TGTGCCAGCAGCATCGACAGTGGCTCCCCGTACTTC.

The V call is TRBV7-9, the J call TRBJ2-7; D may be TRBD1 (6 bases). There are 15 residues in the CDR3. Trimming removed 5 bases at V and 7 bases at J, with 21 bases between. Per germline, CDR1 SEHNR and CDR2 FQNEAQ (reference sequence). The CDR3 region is CASSPPGQGIVEQYF. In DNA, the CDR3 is TGTGCCAGCAGCCCCCCTGGCCAGGGGATCGTTGAGCAGTACTTC.

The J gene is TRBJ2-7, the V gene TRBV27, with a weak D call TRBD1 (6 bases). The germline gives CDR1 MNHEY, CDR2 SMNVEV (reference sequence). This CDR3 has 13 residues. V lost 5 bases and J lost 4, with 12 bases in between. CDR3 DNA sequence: TGTGCCAGCAGTCCAGGGGAAATGTACGAGCAGTACTTC. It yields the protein CASSPGEMYEQYF.